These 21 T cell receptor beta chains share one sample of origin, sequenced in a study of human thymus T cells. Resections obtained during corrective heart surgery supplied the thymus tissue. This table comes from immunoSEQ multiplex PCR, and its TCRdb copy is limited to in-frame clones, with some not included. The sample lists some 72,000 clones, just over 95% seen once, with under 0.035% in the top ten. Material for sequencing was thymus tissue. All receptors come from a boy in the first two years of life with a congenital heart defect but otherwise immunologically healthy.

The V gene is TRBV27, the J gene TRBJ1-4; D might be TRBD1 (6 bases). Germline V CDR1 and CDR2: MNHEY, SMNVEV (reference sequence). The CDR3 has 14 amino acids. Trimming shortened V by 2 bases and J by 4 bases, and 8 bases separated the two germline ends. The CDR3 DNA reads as TGTGCCAGCAGTTTAAGGGGGTATAATGAAAAACTGTTTTTT. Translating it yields CASSLRGYNEKLFF.

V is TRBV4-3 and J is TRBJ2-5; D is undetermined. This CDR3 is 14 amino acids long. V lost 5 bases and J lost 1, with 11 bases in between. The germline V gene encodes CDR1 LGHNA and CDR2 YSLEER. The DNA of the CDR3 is TGCGCCAGCAGCTTAAACGGGCTCCAAGAGACCCAGTACTTC. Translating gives CASSLNGLQETQYF.

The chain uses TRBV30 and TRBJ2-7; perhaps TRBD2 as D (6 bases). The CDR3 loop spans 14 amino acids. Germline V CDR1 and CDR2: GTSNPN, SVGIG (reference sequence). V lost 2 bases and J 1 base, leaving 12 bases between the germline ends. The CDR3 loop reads CAWSSFGGSYEQYF. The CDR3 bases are TGTGCCTGGAGTTCTTTTGGGGGGTCCTACGAGCAGTACTTC. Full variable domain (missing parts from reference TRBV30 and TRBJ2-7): SQTIHQWPATLVQPVGSPLSLECTVEGTSNPNLYWYRQAAGRGLQLLFYSVGIGQISSEVPQNLSASRPQDRQFILSSKKLLLSDSGFYLCAWSSFGGSYEQYFGPGTRLTVT.

The CDR3 is CASSLATGDLAGENTGELFF. As DNA, the CDR3 is TGTGCCAGCAGCTTGGCAACAGGGGACCTAGCGGGAGAGAACACCGGGGAGCTGTTTTTT. J is TRBJ2-2 and V is TRBV5-5; 10 nucleotides align to TRBD2. The CDR3 has 20 residues. Germline CDR1 is SGHKS and CDR2 is YYEKEE (reference sequence). Trimming removed 0 bases from V and 1 base from J; junction bases left unmatched: 12. Full variable domain (remainder filled in from reference TRBV5-5 and TRBJ2-2): DAGVTQSPTHLIKTRGQQVTLRCSPISGHKSVSWYQQVLGQGPQFIFQYYEKEERGRGNFPDRFSARQFPNYSSELNVNALLLGDSALYLCASSLATGDLAGENTGELFFGEGSRLTVL.

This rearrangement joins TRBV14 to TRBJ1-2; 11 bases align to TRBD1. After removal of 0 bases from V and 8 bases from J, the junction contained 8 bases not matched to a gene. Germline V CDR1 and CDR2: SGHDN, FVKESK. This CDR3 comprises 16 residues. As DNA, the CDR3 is TGTGCCAGCAGCCAAGACCTTTGGGACAGGGGGAAAGGCTACACCTTC. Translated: CASSQDLWDRGKGYTF.

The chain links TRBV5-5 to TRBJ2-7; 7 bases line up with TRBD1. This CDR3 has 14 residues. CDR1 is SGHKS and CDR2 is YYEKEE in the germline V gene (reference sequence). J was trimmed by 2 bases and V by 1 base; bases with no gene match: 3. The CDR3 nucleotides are TGTGCCAGCAGCTTGTACAGGGGCCCCTACGAGCAGTACTTC. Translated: CASSLYRGPYEQYF.

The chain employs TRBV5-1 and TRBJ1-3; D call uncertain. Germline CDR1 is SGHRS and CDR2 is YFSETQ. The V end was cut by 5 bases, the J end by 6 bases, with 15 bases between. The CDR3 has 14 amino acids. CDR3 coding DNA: TGCGCCAGCAGGGAATCGGGGTTGGCAAACACCATATATTTT. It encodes CASRESGLANTIYF.

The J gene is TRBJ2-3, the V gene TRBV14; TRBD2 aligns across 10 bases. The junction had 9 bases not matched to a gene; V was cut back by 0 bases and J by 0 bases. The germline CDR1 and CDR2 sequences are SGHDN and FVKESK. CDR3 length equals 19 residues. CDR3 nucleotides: TGTGCCAGCAGCCAAGATACGAGCGGGGGGGCCCCTAGCACAGATACGCAGTATTTT. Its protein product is CASSQDTSGGAPSTDTQYF.

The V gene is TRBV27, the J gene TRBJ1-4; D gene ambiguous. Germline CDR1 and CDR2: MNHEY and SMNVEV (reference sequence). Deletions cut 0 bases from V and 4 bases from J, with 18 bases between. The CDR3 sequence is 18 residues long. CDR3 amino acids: CASSLSPEPTAVNEKLFF. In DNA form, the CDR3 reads TGTGCCAGCAGTTTATCCCCGGAACCCACGGCCGTTAATGAAAAACTGTTTTTT.

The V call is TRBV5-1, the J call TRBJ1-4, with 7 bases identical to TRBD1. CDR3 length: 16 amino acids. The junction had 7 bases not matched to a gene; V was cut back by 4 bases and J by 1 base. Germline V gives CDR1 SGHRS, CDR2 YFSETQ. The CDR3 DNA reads TGCGCCAGCAGCCCCGACAGGGCAAGAACTAATGAAAAACTGTTTTTT. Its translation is CASSPDRARTNEKLFF.

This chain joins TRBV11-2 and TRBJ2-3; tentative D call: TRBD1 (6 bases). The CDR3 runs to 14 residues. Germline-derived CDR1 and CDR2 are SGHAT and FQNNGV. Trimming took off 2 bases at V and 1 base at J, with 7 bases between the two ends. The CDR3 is CASSLHRGTDTQYF. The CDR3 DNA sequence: TGTGCCAGCAGCTTACACAGGGGCACAGATACGCAGTATTTT.

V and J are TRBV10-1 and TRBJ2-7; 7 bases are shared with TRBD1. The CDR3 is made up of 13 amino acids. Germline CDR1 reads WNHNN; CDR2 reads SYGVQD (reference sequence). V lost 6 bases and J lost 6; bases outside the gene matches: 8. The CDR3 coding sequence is TGCGCCAGCAGCAGAGACAGGGTAGGCGAGCAGTACTTC. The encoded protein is CASSRDRVGEQYF.

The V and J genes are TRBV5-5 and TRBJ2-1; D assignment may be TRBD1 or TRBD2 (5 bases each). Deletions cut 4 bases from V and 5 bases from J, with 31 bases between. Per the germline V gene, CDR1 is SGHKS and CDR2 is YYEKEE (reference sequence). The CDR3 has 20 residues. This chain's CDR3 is CASSPVRPRWGPIRHNEQFF. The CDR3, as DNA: TGTGCCAGCAGCCCCGTCAGGCCTCGATGGGGACCGATTAGGCACAATGAGCAGTTCTTC. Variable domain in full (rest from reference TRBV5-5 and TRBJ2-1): DAGVTQSPTHLIKTRGQQVTLRCSPISGHKSVSWYQQVLGQGPQFIFQYYEKEERGRGNFPDRFSARQFPNYSSELNVNALLLGDSALYLCASSPVRPRWGPIRHNEQFFGPGTRLTVL.

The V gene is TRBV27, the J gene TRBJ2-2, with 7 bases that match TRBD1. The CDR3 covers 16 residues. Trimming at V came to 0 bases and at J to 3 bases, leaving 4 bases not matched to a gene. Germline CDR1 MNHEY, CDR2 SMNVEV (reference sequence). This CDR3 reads CASSLSIGQDTGELFF. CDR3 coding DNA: TGTGCCAGCAGTTTATCAATAGGACAGGACACCGGGGAGCTGTTTTTT.

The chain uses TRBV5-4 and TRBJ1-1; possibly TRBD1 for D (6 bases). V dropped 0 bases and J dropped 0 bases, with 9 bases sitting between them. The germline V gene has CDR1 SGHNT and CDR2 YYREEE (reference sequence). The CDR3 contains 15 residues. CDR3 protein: CASSLERDMNTEAFF. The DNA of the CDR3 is TGTGCCAGCAGCTTGGAGAGGGACATGAACACTGAAGCTTTCTTT.

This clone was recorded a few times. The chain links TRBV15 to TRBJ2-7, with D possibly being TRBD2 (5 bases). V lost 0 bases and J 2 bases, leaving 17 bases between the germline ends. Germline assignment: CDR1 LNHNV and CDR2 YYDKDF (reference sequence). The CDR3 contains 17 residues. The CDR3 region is CATSRDLEGRLPYEQYF. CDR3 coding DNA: TGTGCCACCAGCAGAGATTTAGAGGGCCGCCTCCCCTACGAGCAGTACTTC.

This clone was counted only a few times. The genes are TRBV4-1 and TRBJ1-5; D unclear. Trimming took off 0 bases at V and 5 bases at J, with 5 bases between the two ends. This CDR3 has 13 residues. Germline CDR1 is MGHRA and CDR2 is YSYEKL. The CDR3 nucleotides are TGCGCCAGCAGCCAAGATACGCATCAGCCCCAGCATTTT. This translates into CASSQDTHQPQHF.

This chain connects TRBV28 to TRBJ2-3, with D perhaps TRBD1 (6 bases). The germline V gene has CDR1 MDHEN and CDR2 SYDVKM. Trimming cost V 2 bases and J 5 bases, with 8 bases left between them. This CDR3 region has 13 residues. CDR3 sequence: CASSLKGEDTQYF. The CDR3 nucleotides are TGTGCCAGCAGTTTAAAGGGGGAAGATACGCAGTATTTT.

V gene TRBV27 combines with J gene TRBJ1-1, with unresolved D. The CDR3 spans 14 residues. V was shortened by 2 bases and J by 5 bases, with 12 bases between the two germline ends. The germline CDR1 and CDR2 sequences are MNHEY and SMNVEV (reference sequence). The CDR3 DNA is TGTGCCAGCAGTTTAATCCGGGAAGGGACTGAAGCTTTCTTT. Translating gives CASSLIREGTEAFF.

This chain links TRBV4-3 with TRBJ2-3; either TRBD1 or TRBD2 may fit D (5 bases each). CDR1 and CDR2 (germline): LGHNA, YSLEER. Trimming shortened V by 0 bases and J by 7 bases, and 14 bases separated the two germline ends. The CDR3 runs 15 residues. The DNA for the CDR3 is TGCGCCAGCAGCCAAGATATTCGGGGCACCCATACGCAGTATTTT. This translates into CASSQDIRGTHTQYF.

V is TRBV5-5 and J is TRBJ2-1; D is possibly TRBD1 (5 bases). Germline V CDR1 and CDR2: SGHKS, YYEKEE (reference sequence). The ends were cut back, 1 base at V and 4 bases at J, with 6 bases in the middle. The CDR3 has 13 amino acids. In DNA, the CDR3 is TGTGCCAGCAGCTTGAGGGGTTACAATGAGCAGTTCTTC. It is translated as CASSLRGYNEQFF.